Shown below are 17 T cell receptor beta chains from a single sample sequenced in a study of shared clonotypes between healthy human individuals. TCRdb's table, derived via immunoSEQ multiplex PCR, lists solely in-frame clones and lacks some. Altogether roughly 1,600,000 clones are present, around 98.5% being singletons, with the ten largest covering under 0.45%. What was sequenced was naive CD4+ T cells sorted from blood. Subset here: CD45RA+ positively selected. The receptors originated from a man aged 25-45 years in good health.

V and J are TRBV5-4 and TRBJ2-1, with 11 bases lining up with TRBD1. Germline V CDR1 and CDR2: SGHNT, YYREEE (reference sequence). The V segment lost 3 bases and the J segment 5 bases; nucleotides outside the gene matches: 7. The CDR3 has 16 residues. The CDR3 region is CASSSTGTGGHNEQFF. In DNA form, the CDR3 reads TGTGCCAGCAGCTCCACCGGGACAGGGGGGCACAATGAGCAGTTCTTC.

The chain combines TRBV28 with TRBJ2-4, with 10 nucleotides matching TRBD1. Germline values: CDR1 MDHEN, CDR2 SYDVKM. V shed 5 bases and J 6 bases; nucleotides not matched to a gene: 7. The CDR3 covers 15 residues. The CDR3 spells CASSDQGQGLNIQYF. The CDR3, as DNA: TGTGCCAGCAGTGATCAGGGACAGGGGTTAAACATTCAGTACTTC.

The CDR3 loop reads CASRDRASTDTQYF. In DNA, the CDR3 is TGTGCCAGCAGGGACAGGGCTAGCACAGATACGCAGTATTTT. V gene TRBV7-2 combines with J gene TRBJ2-3; 8 bases fit TRBD1. The CDR3 consists of 14 residues. From germline, CDR1 is SGHTA and CDR2 FQGNSA. The trim removed 6 bases at V and 0 bases at J, leaving 2 bases unmatched.

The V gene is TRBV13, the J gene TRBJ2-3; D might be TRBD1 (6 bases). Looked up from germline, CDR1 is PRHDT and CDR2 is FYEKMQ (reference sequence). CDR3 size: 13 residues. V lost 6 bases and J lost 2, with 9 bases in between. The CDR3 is CASSRGNTDTQYF. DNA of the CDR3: TGTGCCAGCAGTAGGGGGAACACAGATACGCAGTATTTT.

CDR3 DNA: TGTGCCAGCGCCATAGGCCGGACAGCCTACGAGCAGTACTTC. Translated: CASAIGRTAYEQYF. V and J are TRBV13 and TRBJ2-7; perhaps TRBD1 as D (6 bases). V lost 8 bases and J lost 2, with 16 bases in between. CDR1 and CDR2 (germline): PRHDT, FYEKMQ (reference sequence). The CDR3 contains 14 residues.

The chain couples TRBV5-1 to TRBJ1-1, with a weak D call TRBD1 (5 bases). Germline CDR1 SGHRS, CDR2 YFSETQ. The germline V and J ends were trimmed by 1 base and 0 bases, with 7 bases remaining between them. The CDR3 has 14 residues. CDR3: CASSLYRMNTEAFF. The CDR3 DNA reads TGCGCCAGCAGCTTGTACAGGATGAACACTGAAGCTTTCTTT.

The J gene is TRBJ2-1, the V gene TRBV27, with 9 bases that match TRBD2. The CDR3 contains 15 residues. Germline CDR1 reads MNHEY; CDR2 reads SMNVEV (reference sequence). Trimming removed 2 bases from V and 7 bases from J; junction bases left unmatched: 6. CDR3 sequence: CASSLRASGTNEQFF. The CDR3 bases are TGTGCCAGCAGTTTAAGGGCTAGCGGGACGAATGAGCAGTTCTTC.

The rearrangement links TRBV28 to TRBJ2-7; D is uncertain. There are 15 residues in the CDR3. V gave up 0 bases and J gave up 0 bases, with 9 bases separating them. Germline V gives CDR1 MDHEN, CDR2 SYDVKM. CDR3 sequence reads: CASSLWPGPSYEQYF. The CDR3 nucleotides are TGTGCCAGCAGTTTATGGCCAGGTCCCTCCTACGAGCAGTACTTC.

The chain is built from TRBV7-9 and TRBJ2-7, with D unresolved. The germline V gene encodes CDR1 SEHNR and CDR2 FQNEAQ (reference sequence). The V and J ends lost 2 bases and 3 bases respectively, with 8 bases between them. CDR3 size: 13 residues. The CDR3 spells CASSLQIDYEQYF. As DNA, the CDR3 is TGTGCCAGCAGCTTACAGATAGACTACGAGCAGTACTTC.

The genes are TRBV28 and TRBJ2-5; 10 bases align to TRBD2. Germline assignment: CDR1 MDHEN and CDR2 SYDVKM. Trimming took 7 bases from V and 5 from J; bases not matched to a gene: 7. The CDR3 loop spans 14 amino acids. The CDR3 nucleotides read TGTGCCAGCACTCCTAGCGGGAGCGGTGAGACCCAGTACTTC. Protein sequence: CASTPSGSGETQYF.

CDR3 in amino acids: CASSSEGPYEQYF. CDR3 sequence (DNA): TGCGCCAGCAGCTCCGAGGGCCCCTACGAGCAGTACTTC. The chain uses TRBV5-1 and TRBJ2-7; possible D gene TRBD2, 5 bases. The CDR3 spans 13 residues. V dropped 3 bases and J dropped 2 bases, with 9 bases sitting between them. Germline CDR1 reads SGHRS; CDR2 reads YFSETQ. Full variable domain (missing parts from reference TRBV5-1 and TRBJ2-7): KAGVTQTPRYLIKTRGQQVTLSCSPISGHRSVSWYQQTPGQGLQFLFEYFSETQRNKGNFPGRFSGRQFSNSRSEMNVSTLELGDSALYLCASSSEGPYEQYFGPGTRLTVT.

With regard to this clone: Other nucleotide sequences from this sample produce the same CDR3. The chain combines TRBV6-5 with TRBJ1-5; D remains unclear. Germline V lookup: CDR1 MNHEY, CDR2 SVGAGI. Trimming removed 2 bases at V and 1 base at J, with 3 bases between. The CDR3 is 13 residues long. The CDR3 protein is CASSYDSNQPQHF. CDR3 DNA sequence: TGTGCCAGCAGTTACGACAGCAATCAGCCCCAGCATTTT.

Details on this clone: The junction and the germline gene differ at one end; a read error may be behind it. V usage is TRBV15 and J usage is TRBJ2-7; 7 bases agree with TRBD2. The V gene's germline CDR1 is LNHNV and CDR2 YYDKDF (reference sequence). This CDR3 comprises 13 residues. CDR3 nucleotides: TGTGCCGCCAGGGACTACGGGTCGGGGGAGCAGTACTTC. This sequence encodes CAARDYGSGEQYF.

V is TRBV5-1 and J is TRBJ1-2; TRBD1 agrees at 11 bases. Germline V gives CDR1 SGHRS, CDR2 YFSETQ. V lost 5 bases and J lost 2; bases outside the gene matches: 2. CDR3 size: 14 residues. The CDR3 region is CASRGQGGNYGYTF. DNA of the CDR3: TGCGCCAGCAGGGGACAGGGGGGCAACTATGGCTACACCTTC.

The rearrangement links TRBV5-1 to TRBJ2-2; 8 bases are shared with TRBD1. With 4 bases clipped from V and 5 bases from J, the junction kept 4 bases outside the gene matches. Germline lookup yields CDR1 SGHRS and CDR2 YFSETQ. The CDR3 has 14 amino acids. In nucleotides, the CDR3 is TGCGCCAGCAGCAAGAACAGGGGGACCGGGGAGCTGTTTTTT. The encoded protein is CASSKNRGTGELFF. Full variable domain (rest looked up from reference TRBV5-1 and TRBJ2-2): KAGVTQTPRYLIKTRGQQVTLSCSPISGHRSVSWYQQTPGQGLQFLFEYFSETQRNKGNFPGRFSGRQFSNSRSEMNVSTLELGDSALYLCASSKNRGTGELFFGEGSRLTVL.

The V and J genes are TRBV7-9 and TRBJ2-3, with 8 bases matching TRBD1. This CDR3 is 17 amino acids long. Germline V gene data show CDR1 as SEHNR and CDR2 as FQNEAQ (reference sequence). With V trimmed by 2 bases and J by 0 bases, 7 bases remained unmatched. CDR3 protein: CASSLRGTGPSTDTQYF. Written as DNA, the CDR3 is TGTGCCAGCAGCTTAAGGGGGACAGGCCCGAGCACAGATACGCAGTATTTT.

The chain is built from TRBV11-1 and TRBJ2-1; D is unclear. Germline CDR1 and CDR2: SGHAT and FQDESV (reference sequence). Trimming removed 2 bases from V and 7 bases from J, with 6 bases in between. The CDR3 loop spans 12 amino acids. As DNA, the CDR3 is TGTGCCAGCAGCTTAACCCTGAATGAGCAGTTCTTC. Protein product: CASSLTLNEQFF. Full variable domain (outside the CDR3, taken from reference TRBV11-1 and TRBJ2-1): EAEVAQSPRYKITEKSQAVAFWCDPISGHATLYWYRQILGQGPELLVQFQDESVVDDSQLPKDRFSAERLKGVDSTLKIQPAELGDSAMYLCASSLTLNEQFFGPGTRLTVL.